The sample holds a few counts of the clone carrying this TCR beta chain. The antigen is undetermined. Germline assignment: CDR1 SGHRS and CDR2 YFSETQ. CDR3 length: 12 residues. Trimming took 1 base from V and 3 from J, leaving 5 bases between them. The data stem from a study of shared clonotypes between healthy human individuals. Study as a whole: Ranging from 18 to 49 in age, donors were a couple of women and a few men.

Data came from immunoSEQ multiplex PCR; TCRdb stores just in-frame clones and leaves some out. Here the sample spans 400,000 to 600,000 clones, roughly 77% being singletons. Recent vaccinations or acute infections were absent in the healthy HIV-negative adult donors. Approximately 95 million PBMCs went into genomic DNA for unsorted samples. Overall study findings and caveats: There were few donors, and this limited the genetic and exposure-history diversity represented.

This sequence originates from a woman aged 40 to 50 in good health. Some clones in this sample may be carry-over from other donors' samples. Sample: PBMCs. The chain recombines TRBV5-1 with TRBJ2-7; D is undetermined. DNA of the CDR3: TGCGCCAGCAGCTTGACATACTACGAGCAGTACTTC. This encodes CASSLTYYEQYF.